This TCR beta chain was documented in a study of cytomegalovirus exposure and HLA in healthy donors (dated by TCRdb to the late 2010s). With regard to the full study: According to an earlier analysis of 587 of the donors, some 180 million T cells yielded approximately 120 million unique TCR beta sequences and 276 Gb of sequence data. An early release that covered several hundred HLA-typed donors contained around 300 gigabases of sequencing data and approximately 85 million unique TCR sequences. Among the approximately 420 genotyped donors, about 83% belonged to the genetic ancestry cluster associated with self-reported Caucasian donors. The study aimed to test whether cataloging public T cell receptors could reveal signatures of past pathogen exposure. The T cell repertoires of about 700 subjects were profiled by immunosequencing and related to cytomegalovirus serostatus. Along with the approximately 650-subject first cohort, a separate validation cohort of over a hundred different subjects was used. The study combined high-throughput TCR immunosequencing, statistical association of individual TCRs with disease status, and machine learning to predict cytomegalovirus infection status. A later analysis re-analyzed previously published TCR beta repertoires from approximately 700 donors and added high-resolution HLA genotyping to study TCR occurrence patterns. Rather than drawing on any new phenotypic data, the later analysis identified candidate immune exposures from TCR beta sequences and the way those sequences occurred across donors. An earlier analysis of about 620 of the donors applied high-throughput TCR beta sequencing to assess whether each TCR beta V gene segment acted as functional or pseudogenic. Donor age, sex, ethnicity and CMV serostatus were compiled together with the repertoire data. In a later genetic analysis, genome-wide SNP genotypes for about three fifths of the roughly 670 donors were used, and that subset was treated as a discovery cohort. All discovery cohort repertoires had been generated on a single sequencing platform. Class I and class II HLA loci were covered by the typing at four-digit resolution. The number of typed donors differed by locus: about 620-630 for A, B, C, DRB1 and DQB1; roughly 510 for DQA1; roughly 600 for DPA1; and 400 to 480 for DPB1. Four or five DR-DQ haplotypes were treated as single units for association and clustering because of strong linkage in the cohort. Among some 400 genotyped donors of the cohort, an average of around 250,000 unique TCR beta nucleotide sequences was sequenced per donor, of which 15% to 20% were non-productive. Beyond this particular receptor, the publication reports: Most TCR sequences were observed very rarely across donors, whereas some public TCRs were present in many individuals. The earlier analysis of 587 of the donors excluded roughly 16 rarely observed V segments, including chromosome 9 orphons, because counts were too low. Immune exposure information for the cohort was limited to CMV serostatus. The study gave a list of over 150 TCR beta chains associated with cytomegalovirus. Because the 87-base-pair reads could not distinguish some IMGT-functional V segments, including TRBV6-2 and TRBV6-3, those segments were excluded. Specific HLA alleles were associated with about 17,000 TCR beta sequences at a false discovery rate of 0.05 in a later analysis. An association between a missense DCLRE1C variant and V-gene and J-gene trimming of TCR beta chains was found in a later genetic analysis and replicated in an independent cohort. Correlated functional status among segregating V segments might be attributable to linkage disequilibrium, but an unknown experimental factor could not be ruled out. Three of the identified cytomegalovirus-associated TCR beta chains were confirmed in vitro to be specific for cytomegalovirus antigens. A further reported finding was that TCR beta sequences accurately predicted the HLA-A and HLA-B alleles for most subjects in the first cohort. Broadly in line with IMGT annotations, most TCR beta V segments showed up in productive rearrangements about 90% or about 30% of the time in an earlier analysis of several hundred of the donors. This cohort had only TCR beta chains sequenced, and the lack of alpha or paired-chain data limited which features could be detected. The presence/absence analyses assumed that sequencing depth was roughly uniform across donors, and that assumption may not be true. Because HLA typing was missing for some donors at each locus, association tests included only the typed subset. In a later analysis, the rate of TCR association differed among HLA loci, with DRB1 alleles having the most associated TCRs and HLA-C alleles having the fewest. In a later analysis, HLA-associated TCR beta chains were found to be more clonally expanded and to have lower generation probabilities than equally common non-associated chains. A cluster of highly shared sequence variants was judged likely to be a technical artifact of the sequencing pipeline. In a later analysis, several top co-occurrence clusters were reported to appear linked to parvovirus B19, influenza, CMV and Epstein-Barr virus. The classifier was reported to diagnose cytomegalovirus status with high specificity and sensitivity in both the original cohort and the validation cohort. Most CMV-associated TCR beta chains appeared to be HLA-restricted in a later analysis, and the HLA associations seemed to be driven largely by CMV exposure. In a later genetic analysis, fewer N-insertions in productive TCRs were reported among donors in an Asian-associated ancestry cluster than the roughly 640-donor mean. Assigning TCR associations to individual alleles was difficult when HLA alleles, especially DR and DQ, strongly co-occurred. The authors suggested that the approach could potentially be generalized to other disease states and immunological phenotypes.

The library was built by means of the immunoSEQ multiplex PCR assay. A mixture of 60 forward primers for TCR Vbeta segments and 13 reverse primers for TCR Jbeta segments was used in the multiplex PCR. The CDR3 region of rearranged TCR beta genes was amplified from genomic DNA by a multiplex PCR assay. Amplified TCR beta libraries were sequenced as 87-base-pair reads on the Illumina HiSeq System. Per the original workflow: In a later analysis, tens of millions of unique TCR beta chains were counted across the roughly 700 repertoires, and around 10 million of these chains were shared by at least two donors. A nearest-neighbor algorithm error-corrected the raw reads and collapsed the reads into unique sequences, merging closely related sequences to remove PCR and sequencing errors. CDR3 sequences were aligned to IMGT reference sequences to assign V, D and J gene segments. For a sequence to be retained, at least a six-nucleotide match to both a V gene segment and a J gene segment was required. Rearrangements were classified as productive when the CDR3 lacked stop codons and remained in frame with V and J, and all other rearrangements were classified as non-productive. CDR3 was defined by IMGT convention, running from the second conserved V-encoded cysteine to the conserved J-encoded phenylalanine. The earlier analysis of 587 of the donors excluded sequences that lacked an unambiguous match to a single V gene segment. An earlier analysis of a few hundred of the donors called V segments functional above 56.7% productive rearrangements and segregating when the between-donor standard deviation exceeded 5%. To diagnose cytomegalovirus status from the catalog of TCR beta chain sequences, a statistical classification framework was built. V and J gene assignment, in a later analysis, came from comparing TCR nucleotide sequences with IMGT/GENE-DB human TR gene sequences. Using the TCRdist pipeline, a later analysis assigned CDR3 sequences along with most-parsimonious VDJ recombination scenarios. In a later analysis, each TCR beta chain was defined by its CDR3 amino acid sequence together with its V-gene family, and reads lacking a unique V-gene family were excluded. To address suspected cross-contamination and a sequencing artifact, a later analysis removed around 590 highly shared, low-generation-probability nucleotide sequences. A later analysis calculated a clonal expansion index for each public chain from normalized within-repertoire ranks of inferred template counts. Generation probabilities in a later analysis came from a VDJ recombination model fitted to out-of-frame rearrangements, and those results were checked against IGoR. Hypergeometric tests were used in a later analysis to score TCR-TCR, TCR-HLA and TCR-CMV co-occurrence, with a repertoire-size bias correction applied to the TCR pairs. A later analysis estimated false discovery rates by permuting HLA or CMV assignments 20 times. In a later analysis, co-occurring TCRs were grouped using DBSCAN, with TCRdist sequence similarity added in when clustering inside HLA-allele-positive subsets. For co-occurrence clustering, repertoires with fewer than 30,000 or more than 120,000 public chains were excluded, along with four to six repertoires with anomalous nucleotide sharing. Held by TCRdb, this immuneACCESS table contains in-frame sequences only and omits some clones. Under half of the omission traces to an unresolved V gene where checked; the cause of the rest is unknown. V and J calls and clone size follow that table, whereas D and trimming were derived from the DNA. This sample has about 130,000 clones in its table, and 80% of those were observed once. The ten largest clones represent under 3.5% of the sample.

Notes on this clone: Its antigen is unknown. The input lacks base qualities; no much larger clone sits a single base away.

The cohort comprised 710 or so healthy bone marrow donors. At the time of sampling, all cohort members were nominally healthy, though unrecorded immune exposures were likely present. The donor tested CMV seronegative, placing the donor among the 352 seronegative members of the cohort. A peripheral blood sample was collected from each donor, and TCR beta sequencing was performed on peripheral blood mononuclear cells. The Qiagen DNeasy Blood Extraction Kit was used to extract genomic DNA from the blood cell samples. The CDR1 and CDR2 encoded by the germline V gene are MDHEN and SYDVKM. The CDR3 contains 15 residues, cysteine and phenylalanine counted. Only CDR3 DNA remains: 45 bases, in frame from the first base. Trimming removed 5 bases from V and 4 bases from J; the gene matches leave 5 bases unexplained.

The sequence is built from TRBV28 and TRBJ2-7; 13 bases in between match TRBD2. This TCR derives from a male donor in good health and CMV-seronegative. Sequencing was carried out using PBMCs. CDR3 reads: CASSGWTSGSYEQYF. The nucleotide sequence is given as TGTGCCAGCAGTGGGTGGACTAGCGGGAGTTACGAGCAGTACTTC.